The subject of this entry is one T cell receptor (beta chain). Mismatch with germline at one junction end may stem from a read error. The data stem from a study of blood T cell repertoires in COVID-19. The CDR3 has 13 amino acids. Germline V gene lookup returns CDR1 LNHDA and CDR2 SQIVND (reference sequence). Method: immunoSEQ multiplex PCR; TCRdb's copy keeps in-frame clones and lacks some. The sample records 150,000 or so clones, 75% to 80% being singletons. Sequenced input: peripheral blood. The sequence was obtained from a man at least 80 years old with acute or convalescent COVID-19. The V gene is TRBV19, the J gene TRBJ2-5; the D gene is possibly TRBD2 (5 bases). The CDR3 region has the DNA TGTGCCAGTAGTGTAGACTATTCAGAGACCCAGTACTTC. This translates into CASSVDYSETQYF.